This TCR beta chain was retrieved from a study of blood T cell repertoires in COVID-19 (TCRdb year 2020). For the study in its entirety: Samples covering the acute and convalescent phases of COVID-19 were provided by collaborators in the United States, Italy and Spain. The repertoires were made available in a free public database intended to serve as a resource for research on the immune response to SARS-CoV-2. Deeply sampled blood TCRbeta repertoires from subjects exposed to, actively infected with, or recovered from COVID-19 were included in the dataset. The material from the prospective study consisted of cDNA or gDNA derived from T cells, B-cell-depleted T cells, or PBMCs. Where HLA class I and class II types were available, the types were taken from metadata supplied by the sample provider, not from assay-based typing. A de-identified subject ID, COVID-19 status, age in years and sex were almost always included in the sample metadata. The samples were drawn from the first 160 participants of the ongoing ImmuneRACE study and from over 950 subjects provided by 6 global collaborators.

Study-level results and caveats: Clinical and demographic metadata were provided uncurated, with the amount varying by source and participant.

Remarks on this clone: Its antigen is still unknown. Qualities for individual bases were not recorded, and no much larger clone is one base off.

TCRbeta CDR3 regions were amplified from genomic DNA using the immunoSEQ Assay, a bias-controlled multiplex PCR. In the source study's methods: The number of nucleated cells in each sample was estimated from the amplification of reference gene primers within the assay. Sequence reads were collapsed and filtered to measure the absolute abundance of every unique TCRbeta CDR3 rearrangement. Productive Simpson clonality was computed per sample as the square root of Simpson's diversity index over productive rearrangements. TCRdb limited this immuneACCESS table to in-frame rearrangements with V and J called. A share of clones is missing; checked studies link under half to unresolved V genes, and the rest is unexplained. V, J and clone size are taken as reported in that table, and D and trimming were inferred from the DNA itself. For this sample there are 55,000 to 90,000 clones; 70% to 90% appear just once. In total, the top ten clones hold around 3.9% of the sample.

Each collaborating institution followed its own protocols to collect whole blood in K2EDTA tubes. For TCRbeta analysis, collaborator samples were shipped as frozen whole blood, as isolated PBMCs, or as DNA extracted from either sample type. The CDR3 covers 15 residues, taking in both the cysteine and the phenylalanine. Only CDR3 DNA remains: 45 bases, in frame from the first base. CDR1 and CDR2 (MDHEN, SYDVKM) derive from the germline V gene. V gives up 4 bases and J gives up 2 bases, and the segment between their germline ends measures 12 bases. The clonotype was recovered from a man in his 70s with active COVID-19. The sequenced material came from peripheral blood. The rearrangement combines TRBV28 with TRBJ1-5, with no D gene named confidently. CDR3 loop: CASSSPAMGNQPQHF. The sequenced DNA: TGTGCCAGCAGTTCCCCCGCGATGGGCAATCAGCCCCAGCATTTT.